Described below is a single T cell receptor (beta chain) sequence and its context. The antigen is not known. This sample is part of a study of T-cell reconstitution after alpha-beta-depleted transplantation in children. Broader study findings: Several hundred graft clones that had expanded were reportedly the source of alpha-beta T cells about two months after transplant. Surviving recipient T cells and thymic progenitors underlay high day-60 TCRbeta diversity in some patients. It was newly produced T cells that mostly accounted for T-cell counts and diversity one year after transplant.

For TCRbeta, the library was prepared with unique molecular identifiers. MiXCR, applied by TCRdb to the PCR reads, yields one record per CDR3 protein. The sample has around 670,000 distinct CDR3 sequences, about an eighth seen once. The receptor was isolated from a girl aged 2 to 9 with congenital amegakaryocytic thrombocytopenia, due to receive a stem cell transplant. The source material was PBMCs, sampled before TCRalphabeta/CD19-depleted stem cell transplant.

Here the CDR3 reads CASARGVHDTQYF. DNA of the CDR3: TGTGCCAGCGCTAGAGGGGTCCACGATACGCAGTATTTT. The chain recombines TRBV12-3 or TRBV12-4 with TRBJ2-3; D possibly matches TRBD1 or TRBD2 (5 bases each). The CDR3 spans 13 residues. With 8 bases removed from V and 6 bases from J, the gap between germline ends came to 15 bases.